Here is one T cell receptor beta chain with its context. The antigen this receptor binds is unknown. Nothing much larger sits one base from this clone, and base qualities are not available. Stable Graves' hyperthyroidism was defined as no progression to ophthalmopathy during 18 months of follow-up. The hyperthyroidism patients were between 18 and 65 years old and newly diagnosed, with a disease duration of less than 2 months. Exclusion was applied to patients with uncontrolled infections, other autoimmune diseases, pregnancy or lactation. Diagnoses were based on clinical symptoms, serum thyroxine and TRAb, thyroid ultrasound and orbital computed tomography. PBMCs were isolated from more than 9 ml of fresh peripheral blood by Ficoll-Paque density gradient centrifugation. Trizol reagent was used to extract total RNA, and RNA quality was then checked on an Agilent 2100 Bioanalyzer. These data belong to a study of T cells in Graves' hyperthyroidism and ophthalmopathy (dated by TCRdb to about 2019). As for the study more broadly: Peripheral blood samples were taken at the time of initial diagnosis, prior to any treatment. To identify TCR V-J signatures that set the groups apart, the researchers used a discovery cohort of 100 patients, made up of around 42 with Graves' ophthalmopathy and 55 to 65 with stable Graves' hyperthyroidism. An independent validation cohort of 18 to 20 hyperthyroidism patients and approximately 16 patients who later progressed to ophthalmopathy tested prospective prediction of ophthalmopathy. The 95 to 100 discovery patients were randomly divided into training and test sets at a 7:3 ratio. In over five Graves' hyperthyroidism patients, the study also compared T-cell repertoires from thyroid tissue with T-cell repertoires from blood. Once sampling was done, hyperthyroidism patients were given methimazole at a starting dose of 30 mg daily, whereas ophthalmopathy patients were given high-dose intravenous methylprednisolone. The paper reports TCR Vbeta CDR3 sequencing of roughly 140 peripheral blood samples: approximately 41 ophthalmopathy, approximately 74 hyperthyroidism and approximately 17 progressor patients.

General study outcomes and caveats: No statistical method was used to set the sample size in advance, and investigators knew the group allocation. During validation, the model predicted progression to ophthalmopathy a median of about 5.9 months ahead of onset, with roughly 65% sensitivity and about 75% specificity. Most expanded thyroid clonotypes (frequency above 0.001) were also detected in blood, suggesting blood repertoires may reflect thyroid immune responses. A 13 V-J signature model separated ophthalmopathy from stable hyperthyroidism, with approximately 87% sensitivity and about 81% specificity in cross-validation and 80%/75% in testing.

CDR1 and CDR2 (DFQATT, SNEGSKA) derive from the germline V gene (reference sequence). The CDR3 goes from the cysteine to the phenylalanine over 16 residues. Just CDR3 DNA is preserved here, 48 bases in frame from base 1. Here V drops 1 base and J drops 0 bases, and the junction holds 8 bases not matched to any gene. TCR beta CDR3 regions were amplified from RNA transcripts. The first round of RT-PCR for the TCR CDR3 was performed with the HTBI primer set and the Qiagen OneStep RT-PCR kit. The libraries were constructed in a second round of multiplex PCR and then size-selected and purified. Libraries were sequenced paired-end with 100 bp reads on an Illumina HiSeq2000. The original methods were these. SOAPnuke was used to process the raw data, removing reads that contained adapters or uncalled bases, had a mean Phred below 15, or lacked an exact match to the constant primer or identifier. High-quality paired reads were merged using COPE v1.2.5, and each unique nucleotide sequence was defined as a clonotype. Clonotypes were aligned to IMGT TRBV, TRBD and TRBJ reference segments using MiTCR v1.1. The analysis was restricted to V-J combinations with a frequency above 0.0001, which together covered roughly 99% of the repertoires. A TCS score was defined as the ratio of F50 (clonal expansion) to E x V (chaos), with BLOSUM62-based TCRdist applied between CDR3 peptides within each V-J. Welch's t-statistics and random forest reduced 500 to 650 V-J features to about 12, which were used in a naive Bayes classifier (R e1071). TCRdb redid the processing of the public reads, applying fastp at Q25 and MiXCR, and retained in-frame beta chains. Every entry covers one CDR3 protein and lists the most common genes and DNA from its rows. TCRdb assigned the V and J calls; the authors' analysis was not used. Here the sample has under 700,000 distinct CDR3 sequences; about a sixth occur a single time. More than 15% of the sample is in the top ten clones.

This TCR derives from a woman between 18 and 29 years old with Graves' hyperthyroidism. Sequencing was performed on blood. The chain links TRBV20-1 with TRBJ1-1; 7 junctional bases match TRBD1. The CDR3 region: CSARAPDRSMNTEAFF. In nucleotide form, the sequence is TGCAGTGCTAGAGCCCCGGACAGGAGCATGAACACTGAAGCTTTCTTT.